This T cell receptor beta chain was sequenced in a study of blood T cell repertoires in COVID-19. Looking at the study overall: There were acute and convalescent COVID-19 samples, and they came from the United States, Italy and Spain.

Germline CDR1 SGHKS, CDR2 YYEKEE (reference sequence). The CDR3 runs 14 residues. Trimming removed 4 bases from V and 8 bases from J; junction bases left unmatched: 7. Sequencing used immunoSEQ multiplex PCR; TCRdb keeps in-frame clones, though not all of them. In the table there are roughly 97,000 clones, around nine tenths of which are singletons. Sequenced input: peripheral blood. The rearrangement joins TRBV5-5 to TRBJ2-1; TRBD1 matches 9 bases. This TCR derives from a human donor in a cohort sampled during active COVID-19. This CDR3 reads CASSQGQGSDEQFF. CDR3 DNA sequence: TGTGCCAGCAGCCAGGGACAGGGTAGCGATGAGCAGTTCTTC.